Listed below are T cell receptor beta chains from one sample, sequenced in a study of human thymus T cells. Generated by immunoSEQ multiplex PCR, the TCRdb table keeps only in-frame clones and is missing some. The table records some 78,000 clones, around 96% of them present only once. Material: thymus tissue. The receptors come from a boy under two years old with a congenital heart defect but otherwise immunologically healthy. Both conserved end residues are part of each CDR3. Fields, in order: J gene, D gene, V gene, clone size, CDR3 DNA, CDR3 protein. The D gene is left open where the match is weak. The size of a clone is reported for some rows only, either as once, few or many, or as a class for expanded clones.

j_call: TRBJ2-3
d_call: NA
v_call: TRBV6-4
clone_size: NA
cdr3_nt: TGTGCCAGCAGTGGCACGGACACGCCGGAGGGATCAGATACGCAGTATTTT
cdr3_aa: CASSGTDTPEGSDTQYF

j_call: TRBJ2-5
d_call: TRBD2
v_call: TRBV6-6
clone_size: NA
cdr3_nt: TGTGCCAGCACCAGGGCTGGTGGGGGGGACGAAGAGACCCAGTACTTC
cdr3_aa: CASTRAGGGDEETQYF

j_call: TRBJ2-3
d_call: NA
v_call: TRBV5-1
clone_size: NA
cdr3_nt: TGCGCCAGTCTACCGGGCGAGGATCCACGCCCAACCTTAGATACGCAGTATTTT
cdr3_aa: CASLPGEDPRPTLDTQYF

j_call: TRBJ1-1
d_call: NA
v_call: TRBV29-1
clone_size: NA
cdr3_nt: TGCAGCGTAACAAGGGGCCATGAAGCTTTCTTT
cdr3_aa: CSVTRGHEAFF

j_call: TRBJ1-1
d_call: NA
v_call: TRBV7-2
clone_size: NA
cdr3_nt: TGTGCCAGCAGCTCACCTAGGAGGGTCGCTGAAGCTTTCTTT
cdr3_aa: CASSSPRRVAEAFF

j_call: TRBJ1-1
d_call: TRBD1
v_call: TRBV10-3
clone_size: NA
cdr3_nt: TGTGCCATCAGTGAGGAAATACAGGGGAGGACTGAAGCTTTCTTT
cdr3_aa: CAISEEIQGRTEAFF

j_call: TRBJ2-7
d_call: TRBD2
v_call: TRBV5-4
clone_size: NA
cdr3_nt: TGTGCCAGCAGCCCCGGACTAGCGGGCCGAAACTACGAGCAGTACTTC
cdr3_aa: CASSPGLAGRNYEQYF

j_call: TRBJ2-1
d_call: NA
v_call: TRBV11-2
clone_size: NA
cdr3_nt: TGTGCCAGCAGCTTAGAGCGGCGATACAATGAGCAGTTCTTC
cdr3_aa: CASSLERRYNEQFF

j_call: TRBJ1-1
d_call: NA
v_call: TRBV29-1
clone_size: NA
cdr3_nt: TGCAGCGTTGAAGATTCCTCACATAAAGGGGGCACTGAAGCTTTCTTT
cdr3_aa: CSVEDSSHKGGTEAFF

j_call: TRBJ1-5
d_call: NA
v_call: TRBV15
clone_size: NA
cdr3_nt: TGTGCCACCAGCAGGACAGGACCCAATCAGCCCCAGCATTTT
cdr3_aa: CATSRTGPNQPQHF

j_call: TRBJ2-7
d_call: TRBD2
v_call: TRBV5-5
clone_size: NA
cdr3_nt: TGTGCCAGCAGCCCCCTAGCGGGGGGCCGTAGCTCCTACGAGCAGTACTTC
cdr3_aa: CASSPLAGGRSSYEQYF

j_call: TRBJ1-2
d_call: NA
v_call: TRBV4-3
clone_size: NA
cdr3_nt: TGCGCCAGCAGCCAGCTAAATGACGGGGGTTCGAAGGGCTACACCTTC
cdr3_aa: CASSQLNDGGSKGYTF

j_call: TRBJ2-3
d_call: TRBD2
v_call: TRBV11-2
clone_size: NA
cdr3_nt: TGTGCCAGCAGCTGCAACGGGGTAGCGGGAACTAGCACAGATACGCAGTATTTT
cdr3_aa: CASSCNGVAGTSTDTQYF

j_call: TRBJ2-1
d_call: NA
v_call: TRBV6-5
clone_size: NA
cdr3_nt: TGTGCCAGCAGTGCCCATAGCCTATCTCCCCGATCTCAGTTCTTC
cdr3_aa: CASSAHSLSPRSQFF

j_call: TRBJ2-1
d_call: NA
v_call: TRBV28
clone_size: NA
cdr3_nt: TGTGCCAGCAGTTCTTGGTGGGATGGGGGTTACAATGAGCAGTTCTTC
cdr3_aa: CASSSWWDGGYNEQFF

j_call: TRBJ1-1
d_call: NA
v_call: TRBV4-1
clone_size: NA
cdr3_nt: TGCGCCAGCAGCCAATGGGGTATGATGGGGAAGAACACTGAAGCTTTCTTT
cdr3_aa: CASSQWGMMGKNTEAFF

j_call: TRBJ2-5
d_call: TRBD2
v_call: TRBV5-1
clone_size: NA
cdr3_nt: TGCGCCAGCAGCCCGAACCATAGCGGGGGGTCCAGGGAGACCCAGTACTTC
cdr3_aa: CASSPNHSGGSRETQYF

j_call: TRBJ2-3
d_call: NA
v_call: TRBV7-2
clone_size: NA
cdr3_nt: TGTGCCAGCAGCTTAGGTCTAGGCACAGATACGCAGTATTTT
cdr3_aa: CASSLGLGTDTQYF

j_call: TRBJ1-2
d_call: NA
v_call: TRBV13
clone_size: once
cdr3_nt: TGTGCCAGCAGCTTAGGGGGCCCGAATGGCTACACCTTC
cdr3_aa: CASSLGGPNGYTF

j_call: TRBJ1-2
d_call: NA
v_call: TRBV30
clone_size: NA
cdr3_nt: TGTGCCTGGAGGGCTCAGGGGTTGCGGGGCTACACCTTC
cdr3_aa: CAWRAQGLRGYTF

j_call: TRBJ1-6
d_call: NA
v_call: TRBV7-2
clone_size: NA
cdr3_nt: TGTGCCAGCGACCGGACTTTTGGGAATTCACCCCTCCACTTT
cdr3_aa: CASDRTFGNSPLHF

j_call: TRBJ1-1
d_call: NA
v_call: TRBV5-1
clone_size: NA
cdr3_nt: TGCGCCAGCAGCCCTAGTCGTGAGAGATTAAACACTGAAGCTTTCTTT
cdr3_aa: CASSPSRERLNTEAFF

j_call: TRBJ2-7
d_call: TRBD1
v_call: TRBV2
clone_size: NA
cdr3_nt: TGTGCCAGCAGTGTTGGGACAGGGGGCTATTACGAGCAGTACTTC
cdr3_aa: CASSVGTGGYYEQYF

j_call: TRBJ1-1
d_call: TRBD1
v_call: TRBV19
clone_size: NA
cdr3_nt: TGTGCCAGTAGTAAGGACAGGGGGCGTGCTTTCTTT
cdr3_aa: CASSKDRGRAFF

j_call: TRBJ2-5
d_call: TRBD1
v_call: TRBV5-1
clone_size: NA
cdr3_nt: TGCGCCAGCAGCTTGGAGGTCAGGGGGCTGAATCGGGAGACCCAGTACTTC
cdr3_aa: CASSLEVRGLNRETQYF

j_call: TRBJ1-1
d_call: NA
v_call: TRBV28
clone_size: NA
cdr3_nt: TGTGCCAGCCCCTTTAGGTTGGGAGGGGCTGAAGCTTTCTTT
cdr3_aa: CASPFRLGGAEAFF

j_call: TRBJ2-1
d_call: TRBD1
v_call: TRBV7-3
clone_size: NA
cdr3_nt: TGTGCCAGCAGCGGCACTCCCAATCCCCCAACGGACAGGGCCAGTGAGCAGTTCTTC
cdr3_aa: CASSGTPNPPTDRASEQFF

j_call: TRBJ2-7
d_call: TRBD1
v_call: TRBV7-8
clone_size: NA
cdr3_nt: TGTGCCAGCAGCCCTTGGGACAGCTCCTACGAGCAGTACTTC
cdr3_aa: CASSPWDSSYEQYF

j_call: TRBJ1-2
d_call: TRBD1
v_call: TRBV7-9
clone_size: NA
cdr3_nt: TGTGCCAGCAGCCTCAACGAAACAGGGGTACGGGATGGCTACACCTTC
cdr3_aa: CASSLNETGVRDGYTF

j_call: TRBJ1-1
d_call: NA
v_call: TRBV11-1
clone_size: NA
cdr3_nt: TGTGCCAGCAGCTCTGGCCTCCGGCGGACCGGGGGGAAAACTGAAGCTTTCTTT
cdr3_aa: CASSSGLRRTGGKTEAFF

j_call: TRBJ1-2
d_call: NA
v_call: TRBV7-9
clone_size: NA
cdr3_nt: TGTGCCAGCAGCTCCTCTTCCATCGGGGGGAGCTATGGCTACACCTTC
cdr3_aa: CASSSSSIGGSYGYTF

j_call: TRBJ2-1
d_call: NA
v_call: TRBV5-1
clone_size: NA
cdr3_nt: TGCGCCAGCAGCTTGAAGTACAATGAGCAGTTCTTC
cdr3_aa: CASSLKYNEQFF

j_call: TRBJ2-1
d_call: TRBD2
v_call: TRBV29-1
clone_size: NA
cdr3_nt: TGCAGCGTTGTTCGAATAGCGGGAGCACCCAATGAGCAGTTCTTC
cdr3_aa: CSVVRIAGAPNEQFF

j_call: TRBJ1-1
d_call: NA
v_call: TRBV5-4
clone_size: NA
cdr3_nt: TGTGCCAGCAGCTTGGGGGTGCACATGAACACTGAAGCTTTCTTT
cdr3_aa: CASSLGVHMNTEAFF

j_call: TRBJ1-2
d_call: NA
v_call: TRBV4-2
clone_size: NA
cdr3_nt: TGTGCCAGCAGCCAAGATGCCAGCGGACTTAACTATGGCTACACCTTC
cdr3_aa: CASSQDASGLNYGYTF

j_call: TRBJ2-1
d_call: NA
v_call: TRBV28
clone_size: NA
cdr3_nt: TGTGCCAGCAGTTTAAAGACCTGGGACAACCGCTCCTACAATGAGCAGTTCTTC
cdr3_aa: CASSLKTWDNRSYNEQFF

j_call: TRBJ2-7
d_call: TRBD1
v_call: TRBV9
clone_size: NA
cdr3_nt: TGTGCCAGCAGCGTATTCCCCAGGGGGCGGTACGAGCAGTACTTC
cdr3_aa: CASSVFPRGRYEQYF

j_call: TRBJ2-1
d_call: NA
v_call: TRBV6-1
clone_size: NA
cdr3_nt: TGTGCCAGCAGGGGGGCCTTGTCCTACAATGAGCAGTTCTTC
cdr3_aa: CASRGALSYNEQFF

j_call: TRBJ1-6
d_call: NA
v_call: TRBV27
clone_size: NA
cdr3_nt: TGTGCCAGCAGTTCCTACAGGACCAATTCACCCCTCCACTTT
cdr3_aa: CASSSYRTNSPLHF

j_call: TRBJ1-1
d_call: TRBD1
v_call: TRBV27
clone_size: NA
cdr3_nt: TGTGCCAGCAGGAGAGACAGGGGGCAGGGTTGTGAAGCTTTCTTT
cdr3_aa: CASRRDRGQGCEAFF

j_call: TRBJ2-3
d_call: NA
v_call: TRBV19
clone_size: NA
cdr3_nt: TGTGCCAGTAGTATAGATCATAGGGGAAGGACAGATACGCAGTATTTT
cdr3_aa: CASSIDHRGRTDTQYF

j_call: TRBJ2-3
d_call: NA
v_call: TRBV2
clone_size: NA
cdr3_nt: TGTGCCAGCAGCCCCCACCGGGACTTTACAGATACGCAGTATTTT
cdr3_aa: CASSPHRDFTDTQYF

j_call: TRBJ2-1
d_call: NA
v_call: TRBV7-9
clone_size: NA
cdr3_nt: TGTGCCAGCCTGAGAGGGGGGAGGGAAAATGAGCAGTTCTTC
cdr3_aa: CASLRGGRENEQFF

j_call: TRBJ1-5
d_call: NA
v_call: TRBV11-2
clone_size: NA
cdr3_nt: TGTGCCAGCAGCTTAGATTTGAACGTCCGTCAGCCCCAGCATTTT
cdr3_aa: CASSLDLNVRQPQHF

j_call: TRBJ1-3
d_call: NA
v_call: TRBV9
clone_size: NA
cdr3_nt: TGTGCCAGCAGCGACCGGGACGGAAACACCATATATTTT
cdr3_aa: CASSDRDGNTIYF

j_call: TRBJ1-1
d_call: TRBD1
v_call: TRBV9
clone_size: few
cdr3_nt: TGTGCCAGCAGCCCCCGGGACAGGGAACACACTGAAGCTTTCTTT
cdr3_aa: CASSPRDREHTEAFF

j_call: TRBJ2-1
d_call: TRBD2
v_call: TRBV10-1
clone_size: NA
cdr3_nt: TGCGCCAGCAGTGACCGGAAGGGGACTAGCGGGACTAGCTCCTACAATGAGCAGTTCTTC
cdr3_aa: CASSDRKGTSGTSSYNEQFF

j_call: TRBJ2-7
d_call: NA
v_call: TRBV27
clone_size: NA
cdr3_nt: TGTGCCAGCAGGGATCACTACGAGCAGTACTTC
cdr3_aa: CASRDHYEQYF

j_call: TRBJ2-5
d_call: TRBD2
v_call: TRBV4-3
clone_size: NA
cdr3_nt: TGCGCCAGCAGCCAAGCAAGCGGGGGGAAAGAGACCCAGTACTTC
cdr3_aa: CASSQASGGKETQYF

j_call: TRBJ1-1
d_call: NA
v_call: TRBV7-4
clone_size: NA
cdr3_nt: TGTGCCAGCAGCCCTCCGGGGGGGGCGGTGATGAACACTGAAGCTTTCTTT
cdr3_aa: CASSPPGGAVMNTEAFF

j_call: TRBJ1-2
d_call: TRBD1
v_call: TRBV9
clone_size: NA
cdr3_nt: TGTGCCAGCAGCGGATCAGGGGGCAGGGGCTACACCTTC
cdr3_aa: CASSGSGGRGYTF

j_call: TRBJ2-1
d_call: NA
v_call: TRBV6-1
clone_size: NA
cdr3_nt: TGTGCCAGCAGCCTCAGGGGGGGGAACTACAATGAGCAGTTCTTC
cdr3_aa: CASSLRGGNYNEQFF

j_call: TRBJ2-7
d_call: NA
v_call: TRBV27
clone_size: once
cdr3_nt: TGTGCCAGCAGTCATGCGTTTTCCCACGAGCAGTACTTC
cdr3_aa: CASSHAFSHEQYF

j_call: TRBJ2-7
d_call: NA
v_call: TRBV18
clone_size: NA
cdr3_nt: TGTGCCAGCTCACCACATACCGAACGCCGCTCCTACGAGCAGTACTTC
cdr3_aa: CASSPHTERRSYEQYF

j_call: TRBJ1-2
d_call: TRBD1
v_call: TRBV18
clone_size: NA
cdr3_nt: TGTGCCAGCTCACCCCGACAGGGCTACTATGGCTACACCTTC
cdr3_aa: CASSPRQGYYGYTF

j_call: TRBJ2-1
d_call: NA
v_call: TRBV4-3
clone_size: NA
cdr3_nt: TGCGCCAGCAGCCACCAAGGGCCCCGCGGGGGCATATCCTACAATGAGCAGTTCTTC
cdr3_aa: CASSHQGPRGGISYNEQFF

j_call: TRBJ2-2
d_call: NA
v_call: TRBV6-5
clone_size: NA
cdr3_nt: TGTGCCACACAGGTCAGGGCCTCGAACACCGGGGAGCTGTTTTTT
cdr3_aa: CATQVRASNTGELFF